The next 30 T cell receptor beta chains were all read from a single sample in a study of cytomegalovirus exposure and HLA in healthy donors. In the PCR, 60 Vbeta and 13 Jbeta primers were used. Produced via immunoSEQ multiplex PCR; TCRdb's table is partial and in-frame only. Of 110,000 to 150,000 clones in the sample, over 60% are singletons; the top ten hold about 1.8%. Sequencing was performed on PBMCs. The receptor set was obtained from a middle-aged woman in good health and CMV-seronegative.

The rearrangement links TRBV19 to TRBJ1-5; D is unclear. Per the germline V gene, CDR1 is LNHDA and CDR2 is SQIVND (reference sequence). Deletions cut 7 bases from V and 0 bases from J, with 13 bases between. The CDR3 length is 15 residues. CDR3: CASMEGFHSNQPQHF. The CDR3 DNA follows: TGTGCCAGTATGGAGGGTTTCCATAGCAATCAGCCCCAGCATTTT.

CDR3 DNA: TGCGCCAGCAGACCGCAGGGTAGCTCCTACAATGAGCAGTTCTTC. It translates to CASRPQGSSYNEQFF. The chain has TRBV5-1 and TRBJ2-1; tentatively, D is TRBD1 (5 bases). Trimming removed 5 bases from V and 0 bases from J, with 12 bases in between. The germline CDR1 and CDR2 sequences are SGHRS and YFSETQ. The CDR3 runs 15 residues.

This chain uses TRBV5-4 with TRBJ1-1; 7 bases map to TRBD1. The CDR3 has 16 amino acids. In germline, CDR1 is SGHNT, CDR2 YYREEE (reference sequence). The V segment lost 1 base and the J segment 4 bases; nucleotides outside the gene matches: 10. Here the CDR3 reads CASSLLGGGAGTEAFF. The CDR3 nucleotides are TGTGCCAGCAGCTTGCTTGGAGGGGGCGCGGGCACTGAAGCTTTCTTT.

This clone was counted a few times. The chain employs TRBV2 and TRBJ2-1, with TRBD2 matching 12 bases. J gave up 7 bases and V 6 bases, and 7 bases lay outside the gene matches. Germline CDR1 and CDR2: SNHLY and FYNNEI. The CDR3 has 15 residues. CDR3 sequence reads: CASRLLAGGTNEQFF. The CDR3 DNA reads TGTGCCAGCAGGCTACTAGCGGGGGGAACTAATGAGCAGTTCTTC.

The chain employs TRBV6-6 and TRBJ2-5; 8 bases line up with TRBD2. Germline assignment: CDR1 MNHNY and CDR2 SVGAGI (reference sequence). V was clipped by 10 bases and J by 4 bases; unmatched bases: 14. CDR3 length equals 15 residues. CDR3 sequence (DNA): TGTGCCACCGCGGGGCGGGGGGCGCCGGGAGAGACCCAGTACTTC. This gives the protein CATAGRGAPGETQYF.

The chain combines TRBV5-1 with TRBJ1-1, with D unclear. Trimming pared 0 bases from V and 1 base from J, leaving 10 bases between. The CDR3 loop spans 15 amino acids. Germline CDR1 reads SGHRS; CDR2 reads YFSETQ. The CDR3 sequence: CASSLVGVGNTEAFF. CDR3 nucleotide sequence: TGCGCCAGCAGCTTGGTCGGGGTAGGGAACACTGAAGCTTTCTTT.

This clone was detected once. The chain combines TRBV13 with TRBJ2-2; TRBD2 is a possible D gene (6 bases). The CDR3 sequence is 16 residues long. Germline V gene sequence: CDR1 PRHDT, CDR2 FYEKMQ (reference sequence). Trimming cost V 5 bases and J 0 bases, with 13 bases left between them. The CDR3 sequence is CASSAGGFANTGELFF. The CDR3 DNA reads TGTGCCAGCAGCGCTGGGGGGTTCGCGAACACCGGGGAGCTGTTTTTT.

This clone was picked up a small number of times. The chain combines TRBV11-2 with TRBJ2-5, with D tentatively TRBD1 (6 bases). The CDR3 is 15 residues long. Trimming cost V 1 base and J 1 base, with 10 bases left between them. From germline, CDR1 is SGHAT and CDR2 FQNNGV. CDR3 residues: CASSLGGRGQETQYF. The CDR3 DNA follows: TGTGCCAGCAGCTTAGGTGGCAGGGGCCAAGAGACCCAGTACTTC.

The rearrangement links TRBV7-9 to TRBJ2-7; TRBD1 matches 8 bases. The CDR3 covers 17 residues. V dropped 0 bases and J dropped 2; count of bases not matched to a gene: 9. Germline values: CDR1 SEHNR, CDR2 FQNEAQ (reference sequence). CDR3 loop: CASSLAWSRGQAYEQYF. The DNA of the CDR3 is TGTGCCAGCAGCTTAGCGTGGTCCAGGGGGCAAGCCTACGAGCAGTACTTC.

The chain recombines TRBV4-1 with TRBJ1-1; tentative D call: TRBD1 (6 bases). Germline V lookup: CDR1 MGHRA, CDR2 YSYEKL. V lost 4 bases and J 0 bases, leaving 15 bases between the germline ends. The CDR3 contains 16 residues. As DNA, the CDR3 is TGCGCCAGCAGCCTCAGGGACAACCCAATGAACACTGAAGCTTTCTTT. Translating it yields CASSLRDNPMNTEAFF.

The CDR3 DNA is TGTGCCAGCAGTGAAGGAAGGCAGGGTATCTACGAGCAGTACTTC. Translating gives CASSEGRQGIYEQYF. V is TRBV6-1 and J is TRBJ2-5; possibly TRBD1 for D (5 bases). The J call is in doubt because the DNA end fits TRBJ2-7 better. Germline loops: CDR1 MNHNS, CDR2 SASEGT. The CDR3 length is 15 residues.

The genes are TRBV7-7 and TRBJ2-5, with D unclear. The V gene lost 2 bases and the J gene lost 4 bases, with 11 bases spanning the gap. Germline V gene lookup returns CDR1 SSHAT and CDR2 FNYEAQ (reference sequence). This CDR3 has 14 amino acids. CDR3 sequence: CASSLNPSSETQYF. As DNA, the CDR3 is TGTGCCAGCAGCTTAAACCCTAGTTCAGAGACCCAGTACTTC.

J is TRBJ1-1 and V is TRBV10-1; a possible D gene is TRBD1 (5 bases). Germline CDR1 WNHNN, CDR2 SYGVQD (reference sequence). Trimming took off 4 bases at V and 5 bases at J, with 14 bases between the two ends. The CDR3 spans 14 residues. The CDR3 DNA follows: TGCGCCAGCAGTGCCGACAGTTGGGCTACTGAAGCTTTCTTT. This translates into CASSADSWATEAFF.

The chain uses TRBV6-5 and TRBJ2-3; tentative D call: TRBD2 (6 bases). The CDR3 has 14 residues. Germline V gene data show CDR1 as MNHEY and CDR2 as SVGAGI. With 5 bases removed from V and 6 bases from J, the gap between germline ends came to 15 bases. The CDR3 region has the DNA TGTGCCAGCAGTCGTCGGCCCCGGGGGGATACGCAGTATTTT. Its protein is CASSRRPRGDTQYF.

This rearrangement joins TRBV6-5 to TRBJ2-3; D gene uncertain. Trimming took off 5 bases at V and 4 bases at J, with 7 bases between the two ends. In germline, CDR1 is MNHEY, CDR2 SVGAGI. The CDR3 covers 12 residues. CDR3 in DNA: TGTGCCAGCAGTCCGACTGCAGATACGCAGTATTTT. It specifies CASSPTADTQYF.

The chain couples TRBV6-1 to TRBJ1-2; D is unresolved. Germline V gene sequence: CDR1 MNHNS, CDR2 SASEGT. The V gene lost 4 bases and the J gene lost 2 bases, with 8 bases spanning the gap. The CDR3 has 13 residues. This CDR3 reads CASSVSGNYGYTF. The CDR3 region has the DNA TGTGCCAGCAGTGTCTCGGGGAACTATGGCTACACCTTC.

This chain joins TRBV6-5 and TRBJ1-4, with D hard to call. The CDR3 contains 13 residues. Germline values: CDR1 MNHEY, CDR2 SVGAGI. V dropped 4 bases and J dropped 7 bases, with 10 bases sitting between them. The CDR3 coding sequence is TGTGCCAGCAGTTCCCCTCTGTCTGAAAAACTGTTTTTT. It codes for CASSSPLSEKLFF.

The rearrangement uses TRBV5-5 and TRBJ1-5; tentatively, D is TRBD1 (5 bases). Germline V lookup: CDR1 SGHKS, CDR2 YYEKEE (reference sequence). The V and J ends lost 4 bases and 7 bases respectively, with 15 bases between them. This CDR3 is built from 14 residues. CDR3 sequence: CASSPPGASQPQHF. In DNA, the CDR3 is TGTGCCAGCAGCCCGCCTGGGGCGAGCCAGCCCCAGCATTTT.

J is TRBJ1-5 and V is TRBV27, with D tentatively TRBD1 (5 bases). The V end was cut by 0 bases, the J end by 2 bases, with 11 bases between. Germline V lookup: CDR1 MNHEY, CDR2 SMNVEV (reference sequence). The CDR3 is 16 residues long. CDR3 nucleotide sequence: TGTGCCAGCAGTTTATCTGGGCAGGGCCGCAATCAGCCCCAGCATTTT. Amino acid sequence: CASSLSGQGRNQPQHF.

The CDR3 reads CASSYSAGNTIYF. The CDR3 bases are TGTGCCAGCAGTTACTCGGCAGGAAACACCATATATTTT. The chain couples TRBV6-5 to TRBJ1-3; no definite D call. CDR3 length: 13 residues. V was cut by 0 bases and J by 4 bases, with 4 bases left in between. Germline V gene sequence: CDR1 MNHEY, CDR2 SVGAGI.

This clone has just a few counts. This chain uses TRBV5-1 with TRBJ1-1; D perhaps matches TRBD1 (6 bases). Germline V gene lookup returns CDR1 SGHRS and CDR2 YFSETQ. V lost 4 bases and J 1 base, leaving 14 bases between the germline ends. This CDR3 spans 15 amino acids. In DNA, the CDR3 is TGCGCCAGCAGCCGGGGGGCAGGGCCGAACACTGAAGCTTTCTTT. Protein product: CASSRGAGPNTEAFF. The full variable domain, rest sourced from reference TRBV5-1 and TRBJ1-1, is KAGVTQTPRYLIKTRGQQVTLSCSPISGHRSVSWYQQTPGQGLQFLFEYFSETQRNKGNFPGRFSGRQFSNSRSEMNVSTLELGDSALYLCASSRGAGPNTEAFFGQGTRLTVV.

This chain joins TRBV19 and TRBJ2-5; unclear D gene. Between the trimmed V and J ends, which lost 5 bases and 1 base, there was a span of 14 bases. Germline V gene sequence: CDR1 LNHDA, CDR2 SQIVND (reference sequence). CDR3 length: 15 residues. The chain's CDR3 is CASSPSPNSQETQYF. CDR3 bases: TGTGCCAGTAGTCCTTCCCCGAACAGCCAAGAGACCCAGTACTTC.

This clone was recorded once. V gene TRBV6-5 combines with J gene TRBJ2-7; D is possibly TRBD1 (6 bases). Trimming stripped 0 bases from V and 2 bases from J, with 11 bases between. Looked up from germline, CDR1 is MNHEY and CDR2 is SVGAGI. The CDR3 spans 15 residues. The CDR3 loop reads CASSYSSTGTYEQYF. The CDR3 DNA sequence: TGTGCCAGCAGTTACTCCTCAACAGGGACCTACGAGCAGTACTTC.

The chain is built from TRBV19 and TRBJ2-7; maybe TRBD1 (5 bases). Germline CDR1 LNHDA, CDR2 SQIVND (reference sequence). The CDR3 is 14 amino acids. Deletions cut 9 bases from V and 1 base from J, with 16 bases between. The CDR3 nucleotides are TGTGCCAGCCGTTTAAGGGGCGGATCCTACGAGCAGTACTTC. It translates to CASRLRGGSYEQYF.

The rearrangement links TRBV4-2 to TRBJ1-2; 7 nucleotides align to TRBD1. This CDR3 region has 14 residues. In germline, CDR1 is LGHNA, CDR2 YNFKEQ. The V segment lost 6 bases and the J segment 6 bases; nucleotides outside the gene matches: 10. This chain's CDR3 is CASRLRGLGNGYTF. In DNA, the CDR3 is TGTGCCAGCAGACTCAGGGGGTTGGGAAATGGCTACACCTTC.

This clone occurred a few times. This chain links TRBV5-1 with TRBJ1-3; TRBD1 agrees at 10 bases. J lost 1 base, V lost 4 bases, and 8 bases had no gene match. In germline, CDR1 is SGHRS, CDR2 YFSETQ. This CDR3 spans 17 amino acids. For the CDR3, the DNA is TGCGCCAGCAGCGATGGACAGGGGGAGTTGTCTGGAAACACCATATATTTT. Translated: CASSDGQGELSGNTIYF.

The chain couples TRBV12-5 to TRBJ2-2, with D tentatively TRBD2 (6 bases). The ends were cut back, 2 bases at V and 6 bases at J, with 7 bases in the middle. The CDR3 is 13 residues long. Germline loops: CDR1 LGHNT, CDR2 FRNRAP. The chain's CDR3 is CASGLTSPGELFF. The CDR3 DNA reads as TGTGCTAGTGGTTTGACTAGCCCCGGGGAGCTGTTTTTT.

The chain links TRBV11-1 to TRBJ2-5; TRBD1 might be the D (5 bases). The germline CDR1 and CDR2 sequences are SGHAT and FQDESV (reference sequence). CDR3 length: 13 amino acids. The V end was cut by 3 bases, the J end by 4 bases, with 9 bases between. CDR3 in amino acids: CASSFGATETQYF. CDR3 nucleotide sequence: TGTGCCAGCAGCTTTGGGGCGACAGAGACCCAGTACTTC.

The CDR3 is CASSQVSVGGYTF. CDR3 in DNA: TGTGCCAGCAGCCAAGTGTCGGTCGGGGGCTACACCTTC. The chain employs TRBV4-2 and TRBJ1-2; D uncertain. Trimming pared 1 base from V and 8 bases from J, leaving 11 bases between. The length of the CDR3 is 13 residues. Germline lookup yields CDR1 LGHNA and CDR2 YNFKEQ.

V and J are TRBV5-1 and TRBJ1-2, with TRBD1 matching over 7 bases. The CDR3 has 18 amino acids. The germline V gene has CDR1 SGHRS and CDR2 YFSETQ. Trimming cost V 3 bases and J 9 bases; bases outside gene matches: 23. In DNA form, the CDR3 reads TGCGCCAGCAGCTCCTCACCGGGACAGTCTTTAATCCTATGGAGCTACACCTTC. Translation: CASSSSPGQSLILWSYTF.